The 5 T cell receptor beta chains in this list originate from one sample, sequenced in a study of metastatic and nonmetastatic thyroid tumors. Every patient was untreated before thyroid surgery. TCRdb reanalyzed the PCR reads via MiXCR. The table has about 85,000 clones, roughly 8.6% seen once. The sequenced sample was blood. These receptors all come from a female donor with papillary thyroid cancer or a benign thyroid nodule (not recorded which). Some clones in this sample may be carry-over from other donors' samples.

The sample holds a few counts of this clone. The V call is TRBV30, the J call TRBJ2-5, with a tentative D call TRBD1 (5 bases). The CDR3 extends over 14 amino acids. Germline-derived CDR1 and CDR2 are GTSNPN and SVGIG (reference sequence). V shed 0 bases and J shed 2 bases, with 10 bases lying between them. The CDR3 DNA sequence: TGTGCCTGGAGTGTAGGACACGATCAAGAGACCCAGTACTTC. This codes for CAWSVGHDQETQYF.

This clone showed up many times. This chain connects TRBV7-6 to TRBJ2-7, with D unresolved. The V gene lost 0 bases and the J gene lost 2 bases, with 14 bases spanning the gap. This CDR3 is built from 16 residues. CDR1 is SGHVS, CDR2 FNYEAQ, per germline. The CDR3 is CASSLAQQASPYEQYF. CDR3 nucleotide sequence: TGTGCCAGCAGCTTAGCGCAGCAGGCCTCCCCCTACGAGCAGTACTTC.

This clone was observed a handful of times. This may stem from a read error, because a much larger clone lies one nucleotide away. The chain carries TRBV7-9 and TRBJ2-7; D ambiguous. CDR3 length equals 12 residues. The germline CDR1 and CDR2 sequences are SEHNR and FQNEAQ (reference sequence). The V end lost 4 bases, the J end lost 5 bases, and 9 bases lay between the germline ends. The CDR3 here is CASSSLRNEQYF. The CDR3 DNA reads TGTGCCAGCAGCTCCCTAAGAAACGAGCAGTACTTC.

V gene TRBV12-3 or TRBV12-4 combines with J gene TRBJ2-2; D is ambiguous. V lost 3 bases, J lost 6 bases, and 5 bases lay in between. CDR3 size: 12 residues. This CDR3 is CASSLLAGELFF. Written as DNA, the CDR3 is TGTGCCAGCAGTTTGCTGGCCGGGGAGCTGTTTTTT.

At least ten counts were recorded for this clone. J is TRBJ2-3 and V is TRBV11-2; tentative D call: TRBD1 (6 bases). V shed 8 bases and J shed 9 bases, with 15 bases lying between them. There are 12 residues in the CDR3. Germline V CDR1 and CDR2: SGHAT, FQNNGV. The CDR3 DNA is TGTGCCAGCGGCTATGACAGGAGGACGCAGTATTTT. Translating it yields CASGYDRRTQYF.